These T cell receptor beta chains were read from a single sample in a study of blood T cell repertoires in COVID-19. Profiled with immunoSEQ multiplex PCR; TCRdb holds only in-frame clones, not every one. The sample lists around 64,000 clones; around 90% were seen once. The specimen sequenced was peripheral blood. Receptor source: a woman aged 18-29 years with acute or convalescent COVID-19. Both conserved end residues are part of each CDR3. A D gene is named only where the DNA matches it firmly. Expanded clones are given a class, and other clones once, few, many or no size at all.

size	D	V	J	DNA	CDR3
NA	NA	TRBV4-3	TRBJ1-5	TGCGCCAGCAGCCAAGATCTCTACGCCCGGCGGGGGGCTGACAATCAGCCCCAGCATTTT	CASSQDLYARRGADNQPQHF
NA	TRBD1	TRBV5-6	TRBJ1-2	TGTGCCAGCAGCTGGACAGGGGGCGCTGAGAAGGGCTACACCTTC	CASSWTGGAEKGYTF
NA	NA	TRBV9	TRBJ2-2	TGTGCCAGCAGCACACACAGGTTGAACACCGGGGAGCTGTTTTTT	CASSTHRLNTGELFF
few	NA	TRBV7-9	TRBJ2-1	TGTGCCAGCAGCTTAGTTACTAGTCTTCTGTTCTTC	CASSLVTSLLFF
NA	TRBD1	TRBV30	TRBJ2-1	TGTGCCTGGAGTAGAGGCGGACAGGGGAGTGAGCAGTTCTTC	CAWSRGGQGSEQFF
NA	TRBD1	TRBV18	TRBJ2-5	TGTGCCAGCTCGATTGGGACAGACCAAGAGACCCAGTACTTC	CASSIGTDQETQYF
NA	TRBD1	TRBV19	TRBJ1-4	TGTGCCAGTAGTCCCTCCGAGGGGGCAGGTGAAAAACTGTTTTTT	CASSPSEGAGEKLFF
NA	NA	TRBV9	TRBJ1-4	TGTGCCAGCAGCGCAGATTCGGGAAGAACTAATGAAAAACTGTTTTTT	CASSADSGRTNEKLFF
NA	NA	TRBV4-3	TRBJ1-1	TGCGCCAGCAGCCAATCGCTCAGACAACATTACACTGAAGCTTTCTTT	CASSQSLRQHYTEAFF
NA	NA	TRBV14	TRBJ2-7	TGTGCCAGCAGCCAATATTACAGCTCCTACGAGCAGTACTTC	CASSQYYSSYEQYF
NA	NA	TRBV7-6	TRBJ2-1	TGTGCCAGCAGTCGAGAGAGGACAGAATACAATGAGCAGTTCTTC	CASSRERTEYNEQFF
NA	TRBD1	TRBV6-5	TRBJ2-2	TGTGCCAGCAGTCCACAGGGGGGCAACACCGGGGAGCTGTTTTTT	CASSPQGGNTGELFF
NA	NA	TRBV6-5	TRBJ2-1	TGTGCCAGCAGTTACGAGGGAGGCAATGAGCAGTTCTTC	CASSYEGGNEQFF
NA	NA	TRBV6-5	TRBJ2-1	TGTGCCAGCAGAAAACTCGACAACAATGAGCAGTTCTTC	CASRKLDNNEQFF
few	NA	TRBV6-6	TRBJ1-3	TGTGCCAGCACCCACGACAGCTCTGGAAACACCATATATTTT	CASTHDSSGNTIYF
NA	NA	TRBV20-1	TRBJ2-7	TGCAGTGCTAGTGACAGAATCTACGAGCAGTACTTC	CSASDRIYEQYF
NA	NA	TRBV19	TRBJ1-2	TGTGCCAGTAGTCGACCGACAGTCGACTATGGCTACACCTTC	CASSRPTVDYGYTF
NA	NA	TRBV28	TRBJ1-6	TGTGCCAGCAGTTTGACAGGTGGAAATTCACCCCTCCACTTT	CASSLTGGNSPLHF
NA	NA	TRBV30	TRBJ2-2	TGTGCCGCCTCAACTACGAACACCGGGGAGCTGTTTTTT	CAASTTNTGELFF
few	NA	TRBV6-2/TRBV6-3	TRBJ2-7	TGTGCCAGCAGTTACTCGGCCCGGGGCGAGCAGTACTTC	CASSYSARGEQYF
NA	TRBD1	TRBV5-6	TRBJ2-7	TGTGCCAGCAGCTTGTTCGCCGTGCCGGGCGCAGGGGGCTACGAGCAGTACTTC	CASSLFAVPGAGGYEQYF
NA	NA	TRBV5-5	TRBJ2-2	TGTGCCAGCAGCCTTACCGGTCACGGGGAGCTGTTTTTT	CASSLTGHGELFF
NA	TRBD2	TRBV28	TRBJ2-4	TGTGCCAGCAGTTCCCTAGCGGGGCTAGCCAAAAACATTCAGTACTTC	CASSSLAGLAKNIQYF
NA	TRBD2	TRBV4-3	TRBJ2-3	TGCGCCAGCAGCCAAGAGGCAGCGGGAGATCCAGATACGCAGTATTTT	CASSQEAAGDPDTQYF
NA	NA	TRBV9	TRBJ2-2	TGTGCCAGCAGCGTACTACCGAACACCGGGGAGCTGTTTTTT	CASSVLPNTGELFF
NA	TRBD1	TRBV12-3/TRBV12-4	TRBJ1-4	TGTGCCAGCAGTAGGGACAGGGGAGAAAAACTGTTTTTT	CASSRDRGEKLFF
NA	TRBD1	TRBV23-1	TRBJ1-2	TGCGCCAGCAGTCAACGGACAGGACGGTTTGGCTACACCTTC	CASSQRTGRFGYTF
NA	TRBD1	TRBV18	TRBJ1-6	TGTGCCAGCTCGCAGGGACAGGGGGACTATAATTCACCCCTCCACTTT	CASSQGQGDYNSPLHF
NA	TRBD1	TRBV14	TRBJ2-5	TGTGCCAGCAGCCGGACAGGGGCGTTGGAGACCCAGTACTTC	CASSRTGALETQYF
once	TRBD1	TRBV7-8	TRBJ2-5	TGTGCCAGCAGCTTAGCAAGACAGGGGGGGACGGAGACCCAGTACTTC	CASSLARQGGTETQYF
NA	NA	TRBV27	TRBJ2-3	TGTGCCAGCAGTCCCGACTGGATTTCTACAGATACGCAGTATTTT	CASSPDWISTDTQYF
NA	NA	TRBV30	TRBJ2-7	TGTGCCTGGAACAGAGATAATCCCGAGCAGTACTTC	CAWNRDNPEQYF
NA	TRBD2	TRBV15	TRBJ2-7	TGTGCCACCAGCAGCGGGACTAGCGGGAACTACGAGCAGTACTTC	CATSSGTSGNYEQYF
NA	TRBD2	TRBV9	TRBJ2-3	TGTGCCAGCAGCGTGGGACTAGCGGGGGGAACAGATACGCAGTATTTT	CASSVGLAGGTDTQYF
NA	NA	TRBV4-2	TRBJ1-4	TGTGCCAGCAGCCTAAAATACAGTGGGGAAAAACTGTTTTTT	CASSLKYSGEKLFF
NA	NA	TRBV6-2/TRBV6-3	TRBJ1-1	TGTGCCAGCAGTTACTCACAGGGCACAGCTTTCTTT	CASSYSQGTAFF
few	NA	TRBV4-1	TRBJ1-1	TGCGCCAGCAGCCCTCCGGGACACATGAACACTGAAGCTTTCTTT	CASSPPGHMNTEAFF
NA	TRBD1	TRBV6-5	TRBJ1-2	TGTGCCAGCAGTTACACCCGACAGGGAGCTAACTATGGCTACACCTTC	CASSYTRQGANYGYTF
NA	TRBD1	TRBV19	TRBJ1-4	TGTGCCAGTTCTCCACAGGGGGCCTTTGCAACTAATGAAAAACTGTTTTTT	CASSPQGAFATNEKLFF
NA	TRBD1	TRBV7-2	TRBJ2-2	TGTGCCAGCAGCTTGAGTCAGGGGGCCACCGGGGAGCTGTTTTTT	CASSLSQGATGELFF
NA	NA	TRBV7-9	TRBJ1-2	TGTGCCAGCAGCTTAGAATGGGGCGGATACTATGGCTACACCTTC	CASSLEWGGYYGYTF
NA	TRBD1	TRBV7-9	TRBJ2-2	TGTGCCAGCAGCTTACCGGGGGGACAGGGGGCGCAACCCGGGGAGCTGTTTTTT	CASSLPGGQGAQPGELFF
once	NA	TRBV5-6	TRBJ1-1	TGTGCCAGCAGCTCCGGTAGCCATATCTCTGAAGCTTTCTTT	CASSSGSHISEAFF
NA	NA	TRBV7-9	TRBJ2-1	TGTGCCAGCAGCTTTCTGGACAGCTACAATGAGCAGTTCTTC	CASSFLDSYNEQFF
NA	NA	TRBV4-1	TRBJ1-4	TGCGCCAGCAGCCTTCAGGGTGCTAATGAAAAACTGTTTTTT	CASSLQGANEKLFF
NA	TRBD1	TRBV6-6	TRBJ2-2	TGTGCCAGCACTAGGGGACAGGGGGACACCGGGGAGCTGTTTTTT	CASTRGQGDTGELFF
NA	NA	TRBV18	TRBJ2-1	TGTGCCAGCTCACCAAGCGGTCTGAGTGAGCAGTTCTTC	CASSPSGLSEQFF
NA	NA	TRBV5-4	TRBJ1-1	TGTGCCAGCAGCTTGGCCAACGGGGGGACTGAAGCTTTCTTT	CASSLANGGTEAFF
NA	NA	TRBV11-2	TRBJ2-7	TGTGCCAGCTCACAGGAGCGTTGGGGCGAGCAGTACTTC	CASSQERWGEQYF
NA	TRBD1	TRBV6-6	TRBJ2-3	TGTGCCAGCAGTCCCCGTCCCGGGACAGGGAAAAGCACAGATACGCAGTATTTT	CASSPRPGTGKSTDTQYF
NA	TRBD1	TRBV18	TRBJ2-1	TGTGCCAGCTCACCAGGGACAGACATAACTTACAATGAGCAGTTCTTC	CASSPGTDITYNEQFF
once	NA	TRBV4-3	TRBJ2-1	TGCGCCAGCAGCCAAGGGTTAGCGATGTACAATGAGCAGTTCTTC	CASSQGLAMYNEQFF
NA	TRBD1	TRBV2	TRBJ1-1	TGTGCCAGCAGAAAAGAGACAGGGGCGCGGACTGAAGCTTTCTTT	CASRKETGARTEAFF
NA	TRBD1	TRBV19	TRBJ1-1	TGTGCCAGTAGTAAATCGGCCCAGGGGGCAGCCATAGTCATGAACACTGAAGCTTTCTTT	CASSKSAQGAAIVMNTEAFF
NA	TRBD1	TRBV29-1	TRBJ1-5	TGCAGCGCTAGGACAGGGGATGGCAATCAGCCCCAGCATTTT	CSARTGDGNQPQHF
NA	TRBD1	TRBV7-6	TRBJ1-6	TGTGCCAGCAGCTTATCTTTAGGGACAGGGGATTCACCCCTCCACTTT	CASSLSLGTGDSPLHF
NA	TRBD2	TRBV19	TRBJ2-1	TGTGCCAGTAGTGGACTAGCGGGAGCGGCGATAAACAATGAGCAGTTCTTC	CASSGLAGAAINNEQFF